These T cell receptor beta chains were read from a single sample in a study of blood T cell repertoires in COVID-19. The data were produced by immunoSEQ multiplex PCR, yet TCRdb's version contains in-frame clones alone and is incomplete. The table shows about 120,000 clones, with about three quarters occurring only once. The material sequenced was peripheral blood. These receptors came from a human donor with acute or convalescent COVID-19. The donor label of this sample is uncertain. Each CDR3 is given with its conserved first and last residue. A D gene is named only where the DNA matches it firmly. Rows may omit the clone size; those that give it use once, few, many or a size class.

J gene,clone size,V gene,D gene,CDR3 protein,CDR3 DNA
TRBJ1-2,few,TRBV28,.,CASSFSRGRYGYTF,TGTGCCAGCAGTTTCAGCAGGGGTCGCTATGGCTACACCTTC
TRBJ1-2,many,TRBV7-3,.,CASSLTAGLGGYTF,TGTGCCAGCAGCTTAACAGCAGGGCTGGGAGGCTACACCTTC
TRBJ1-6,.,TRBV3-1/TRBV3-2,TRBD1,CASSPGTASPLHF,TGTGCCAGCAGCCCTGGGACAGCTTCACCCCTCCACTTT
TRBJ1-2,.,TRBV7-2,.,CASSFLLMRQGHRGYTF,TGTGCCAGCAGCTTTCTCTTGATGAGGCAGGGCCACCGGGGCTACACCTTC
TRBJ1-2,.,TRBV12-3/TRBV12-4,.,CASSFPEAYGYTF,TGTGCCAGCAGTTTCCCAGAGGCCTATGGCTACACCTTC
TRBJ1-2,once,TRBV19,.,CASSRRGIGSYGYTF,TGTGCCAGTAGTAGGCGGGGAATCGGAAGCTATGGCTACACCTTC
TRBJ2-3,.,TRBV7-9,.,CASSFVGGPTDTQYF,TGTGCCAGCAGCTTTGTGGGGGGGCCAACAGATACGCAGTATTTT
TRBJ2-5,.,TRBV10-2,TRBD1,CASSETGARGPQYF,TGCGCCAGCAGTGAGACCGGGGCCAGGGGGCCCCAGTACTTC
TRBJ2-3,.,TRBV4-1,.,CASSQEGTGALTDTQYF,TGCGCCAGCAGCCAAGAGGGGACGGGAGCCCTCACAGATACGCAGTATTTT
TRBJ2-7,.,TRBV19,TRBD1,CASSIVTGGSWDEQYF,TGTGCCAGTAGTATAGTTACAGGGGGCTCCTGGGACGAGCAGTACTTC
TRBJ1-3,once,TRBV7-2,.,CASSLNRLQSGNTIYF,TGTGCCAGCAGCTTAAACAGGCTGCAATCTGGAAACACCATATATTTT
TRBJ1-2,.,TRBV2,.,CASRSADDYGYTF,TGTGCCAGCAGATCTGCGGATGACTATGGCTACACCTTC
TRBJ2-2,.,TRBV5-1,.,CASSSSLGTGELFF,TGCGCCAGCAGCTCGTCACTAGGGACCGGGGAGCTGTTTTTT
TRBJ1-3,.,TRBV6-6,.,CASSPAWDTGNTIYF,TGTGCCAGCAGTCCCGCCTGGGACACTGGAAACACCATATATTTT
TRBJ1-5,.,TRBV19,TRBD1,CASNRAGQGNQPQHF,TGTGCCAGTAATAGAGCCGGACAGGGCAATCAGCCCCAGCATTTT
TRBJ1-2,.,TRBV11-2,TRBD1,CASSLGGTGDYGYTF,TGTGCCAGCAGCTTAGGCGGGACAGGGGACTATGGCTACACCTTC
TRBJ2-7,many,TRBV5-1,TRBD1,CASSLRDRVYEQYF,TGCGCCAGCAGCTTACGGGACAGGGTCTACGAGCAGTACTTC
TRBJ2-5,.,TRBV11-3,.,CASSLSGAGETQYF,TGTGCCAGCAGCTTGTCAGGGGCAGGAGAGACCCAGTACTTC
TRBJ2-3,.,TRBV20-1,.,CSASWGGRDTQYF,TGCAGTGCTAGTTGGGGGGGCCGAGATACGCAGTATTTT
TRBJ1-5,.,TRBV19,TRBD1,CASNTKGQEDQPQHF,TGTGCCAGTAATACGAAGGGACAGGAGGATCAGCCCCAGCATTTT
TRBJ1-6,once,TRBV3-1/TRBV3-2,.,CASSQGGSPLHF,TGTGCCAGCAGCCAAGGGGGCTCACCCCTCCACTTT
TRBJ1-6,.,TRBV2,TRBD1,CAISQGIDNSPLHF,TGTGCCATTTCACAGGGGATCGATAATTCACCCCTCCACTTT
TRBJ2-7,few,TRBV18,.,CASSPLSRDSYEQYF,TGTGCCAGCTCACCACTTTCCAGGGACTCCTACGAGCAGTACTTC
TRBJ1-5,.,TRBV6-5,.,CASGGGGHRGGPQHF,TGTGCCAGCGGGGGAGGGGGGCACCGGGGGGGCCCCCAGCATTTT
TRBJ1-1,few,TRBV14,.,CASSQDSGLNTEAFF,TGTGCCAGCAGCCAAGATTCAGGGCTGAACACTGAAGCTTTCTTT
TRBJ2-2,.,TRBV6-5,.,CASSPAQGGVGELFF,TGTGCCAGCAGTCCAGCACAGGGTGGCGTCGGGGAGCTGTTTTTT
TRBJ1-6,.,TRBV11-2,.,CASSRDNWKGSYNSPLHF,TGTGCCAGCAGCCGGGACAACTGGAAGGGCTCCTATAATTCACCCCTCCACTTT
TRBJ1-6,few,TRBV30,.,CAWTRGHNSPLHF,TGTGCCTGGACCAGGGGTCATAATTCACCCCTCCACTTT
TRBJ2-3,.,TRBV28,TRBD1,CASSWTQGARDTQYF,TGTGCCAGCAGTTGGACCCAGGGGGCTAGAGATACGCAGTATTTT
TRBJ1-6,.,TRBV25-1,.,CASSGATGPNSPLHF,TGTGCCAGCAGTGGTGCGACAGGTCCAAATTCACCCCTCCACTTT
TRBJ2-3,.,TRBV18,.,CASSPPRGTMSSDTQYF,TGTGCCAGCTCACCACCTCGGGGGACGATGTCCTCAGATACGCAGTATTTT
TRBJ1-5,.,TRBV19,.,CASTSGQGGQPQHF,TGTGCCAGTACTTCAGGGCAGGGAGGTCAGCCCCAGCATTTT
TRBJ1-6,.,TRBV28,TRBD1,CASSPGTVSPLHF,TGTGCCAGCAGTCCAGGGACAGTTTCACCCCTCCACTTT
TRBJ2-7,.,TRBV23-1,.,CASSPLGGFRASYEQYF,TGCGCCAGCAGTCCCCTAGGCGGATTTCGTGCCTCCTACGAGCAGTACTTC
TRBJ2-1,few,TRBV6-5,TRBD1,CASSWGQGSRKQFF,TGTGCCAGCAGCTGGGGACAGGGGAGCCGAAAGCAGTTCTTC
TRBJ1-2,.,TRBV6-6,.,CASSYDGIRNYGYTF,TGTGCCAGCAGTTACGACGGGATCCGAAACTATGGCTACACCTTC
TRBJ1-6,.,TRBV6-2/TRBV6-3,.,CASSYTGNNSPLHF,TGTGCCAGCAGTTACACAGGGAACAATTCACCCCTCCACTTT
TRBJ1-1,once,TRBV7-9,.,CASSFQYTEAFF,TGTGCCAGCAGCTTCCAATACACTGAAGCTTTCTTT
TRBJ1-6,.,TRBV18,TRBD1,CASSPYTGVDSPLHF,TGTGCCAGCTCACCATATACAGGGGTTGACTCACCCCTCCACTTT
TRBJ1-3,.,TRBV7-9,TRBD1,CASNSQGAGNTIYF,TGTGCCAGCAACTCACAGGGGGCTGGAAACACCATATATTTT
TRBJ1-2,.,TRBV7-9,.,CASSLGGANFRANYGYTF,TGTGCCAGCAGCTTAGGCGGGGCCAACTTTCGGGCTAACTATGGCTACACCTTC
TRBJ1-2,.,TRBV19,.,CASSIGVPRGAAKADGYTF,TGTGCCAGTAGTATAGGGGTACCCAGGGGCGCGGCAAAAGCGGATGGCTACACCTTC
TRBJ2-5,.,TRBV28,.,CASRGVAGLAQYF,TGTGCCAGCAGAGGAGTGGCAGGGTTGGCCCAGTACTTC
TRBJ1-5,.,TRBV6-5,TRBD1,CASRRDRDGQPQHF,TGTGCCAGCAGAAGGGACAGGGACGGCCAGCCCCAGCATTTT
TRBJ2-7,.,TRBV5-1,TRBD1,CASSLAGQEAYEQYF,TGCGCCAGCAGCTTGGCTGGACAGGAGGCCTACGAGCAGTACTTC
TRBJ1-6,.,TRBV2,TRBD1,CASTRDRDFGSPLHF,TGTGCCAGCACCCGGGACAGGGACTTTGGATCACCCCTCCACTTT
TRBJ2-2,.,TRBV4-1,TRBD1,CASSRYGQGAFDTGELFF,TGCGCCAGCAGCCGCTATGGACAGGGGGCGTTCGACACCGGGGAGCTGTTTTTT
TRBJ2-5,.,TRBV20-1,.,CSASRLEETQYF,TGCAGTGCTAGTCGACTAGAGGAGACCCAGTACTTC
TRBJ2-6,.,TRBV18,TRBD1,CASSRIRDSSGSGANVLTF,TGTGCCAGCTCACGCATTCGGGACAGTTCGGGCTCTGGGGCCAACGTCCTGACTTTC
TRBJ2-1,.,TRBV2,.,CASSDGIWTANNEQFF,TGTGCCAGCAGTGATGGGATATGGACAGCTAACAATGAGCAGTTCTTC
TRBJ2-5,many,TRBV18,TRBD1,CASSPVAGGETQYF,TGTGCCAGCTCACCAGTGGCAGGGGGAGAGACCCAGTACTTC
TRBJ1-1,.,TRBV6-5,.,CASRNGGDTEAFF,TGTGCCAGCAGGAATGGAGGGGACACTGAAGCTTTCTTT
TRBJ2-3,.,TRBV2,TRBD2,CASKTSGTDTQYF,TGTGCCAGCAAGACTAGCGGCACAGATACGCAGTATTTT
TRBJ1-4,.,TRBV11-2,TRBD1,CASSSGTGGNEKLFF,TGTGCCAGCAGCTCAGGGACAGGGGGAAATGAAAAACTGTTTTTT
TRBJ2-2,many,TRBV2,.,CASSVTVTGELFF,TGTGCCAGCAGTGTTACAGTCACCGGGGAGCTGTTTTTT
TRBJ1-3,.,TRBV21-1,.,CASSKVRGVTGKRTGNTIYF,TGTGCCAGCAGCAAAGTCCGGGGGGTTACAGGGAAGCGTACTGGAAACACCATATATTTT
TRBJ2-7,.,TRBV2,TRBD1,CASSGQGAGEQYF,TGTGCCAGCAGTGGACAGGGGGCGGGCGAGCAGTACTTC
TRBJ1-2,few,TRBV18,TRBD1,CASSPGTGGGTGYGYTF,TGTGCCAGCTCACCAGGGACAGGGGGTGGAACTGGCTATGGCTACACCTTC
TRBJ1-1,.,TRBV10-3,TRBD1,CAIRTGNTNTEAFF,TGTGCCATAAGGACAGGGAATACGAACACTGAAGCTTTCTTT